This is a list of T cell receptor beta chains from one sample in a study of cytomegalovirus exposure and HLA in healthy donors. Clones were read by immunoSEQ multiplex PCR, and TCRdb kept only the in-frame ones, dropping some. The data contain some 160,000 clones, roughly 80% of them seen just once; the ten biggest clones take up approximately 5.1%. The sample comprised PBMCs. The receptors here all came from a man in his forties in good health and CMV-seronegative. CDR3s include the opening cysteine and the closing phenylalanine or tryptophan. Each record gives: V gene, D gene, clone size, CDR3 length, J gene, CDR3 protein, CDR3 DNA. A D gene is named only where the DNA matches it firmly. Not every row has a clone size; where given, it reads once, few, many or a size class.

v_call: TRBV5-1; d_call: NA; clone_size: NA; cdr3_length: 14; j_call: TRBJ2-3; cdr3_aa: CASRPLQGPDTQYF; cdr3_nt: TGCGCCAGCAGACCCCTGCAGGGCCCAGATACGCAGTATTTT
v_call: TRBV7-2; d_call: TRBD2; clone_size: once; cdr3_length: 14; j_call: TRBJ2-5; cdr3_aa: CASSLSGGRETQYF; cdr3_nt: TGTGCCAGCAGCCTGAGCGGGGGTCGGGAGACCCAGTACTTC
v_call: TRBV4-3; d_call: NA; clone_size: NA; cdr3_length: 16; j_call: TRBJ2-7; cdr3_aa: CASSQDPGVNSYEQYF; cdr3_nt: TGCGCCAGCAGCCAAGATCCGGGGGTAAACTCCTACGAGCAGTACTTC
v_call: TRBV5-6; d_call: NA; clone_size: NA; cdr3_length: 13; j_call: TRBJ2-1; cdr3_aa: CASSFTTNNEQFF; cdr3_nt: TGTGCCAGCAGCTTTACTACGAACAATGAGCAGTTCTTC
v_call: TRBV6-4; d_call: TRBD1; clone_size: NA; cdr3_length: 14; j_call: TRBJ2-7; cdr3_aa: CASLCMTGPNEQYF; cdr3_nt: TGTGCCAGCCTTTGTATGACAGGGCCAAACGAGCAGTACTTC
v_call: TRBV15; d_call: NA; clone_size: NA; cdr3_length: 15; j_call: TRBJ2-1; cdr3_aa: CATSRDRTTLNEQFF; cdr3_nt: TGTGCCACCAGCAGAGATCGGACTACCCTCAATGAGCAGTTCTTC
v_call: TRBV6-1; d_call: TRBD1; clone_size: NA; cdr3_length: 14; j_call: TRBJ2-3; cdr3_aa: CACLPGGGKDTQYF; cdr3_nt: TGTGCCTGTTTGCCAGGGGGCGGGAAAGATACGCAGTATTTT
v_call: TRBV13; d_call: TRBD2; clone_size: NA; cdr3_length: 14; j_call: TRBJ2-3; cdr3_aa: CASSSNSGGDTQYF; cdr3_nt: TGTGCCAGCAGCTCGAATAGCGGGGGAGATACGCAGTATTTT
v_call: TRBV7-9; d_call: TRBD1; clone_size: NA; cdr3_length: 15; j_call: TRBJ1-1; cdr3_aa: CASSPQGVWETEAFF; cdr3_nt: TGTGCCAGCAGCCCCCAGGGGGTATGGGAGACTGAAGCTTTCTTT
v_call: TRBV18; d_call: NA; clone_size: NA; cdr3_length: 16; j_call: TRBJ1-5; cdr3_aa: CASSPPVGASNQPQHF; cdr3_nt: TGTGCCAGCTCACCACCGGTAGGGGCGAGCAATCAGCCCCAGCATTTT
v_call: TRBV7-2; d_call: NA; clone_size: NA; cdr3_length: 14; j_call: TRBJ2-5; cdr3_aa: CASSLALIRETQYF; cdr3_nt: TGTGCCAGCAGCTTAGCGCTAATCCGGGAGACCCAGTACTTC
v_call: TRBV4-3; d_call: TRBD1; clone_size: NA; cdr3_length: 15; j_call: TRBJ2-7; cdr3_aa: CASSQGRDRGYEQYF; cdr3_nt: TGCGCCAGCAGCCAGGGACGGGACAGGGGTTACGAGCAGTACTTC
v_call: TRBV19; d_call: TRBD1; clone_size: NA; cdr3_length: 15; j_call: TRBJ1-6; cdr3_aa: CASRTYDRDNSPLHF; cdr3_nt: TGTGCCAGTAGAACATACGACAGGGACAATTCACCCCTCCACTTT
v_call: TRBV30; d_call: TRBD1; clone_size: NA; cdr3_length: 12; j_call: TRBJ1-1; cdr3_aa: CARGQGASEAFF; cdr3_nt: TGTGCCCGGGGACAGGGGGCTTCTGAAGCTTTCTTT
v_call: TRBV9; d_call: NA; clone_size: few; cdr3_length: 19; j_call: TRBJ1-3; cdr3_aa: CASSVARGGPADSGNTIYF; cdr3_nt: TGTGCCAGCAGCGTAGCTAGGGGGGGGCCCGCGGACTCCGGAAACACCATATATTTT
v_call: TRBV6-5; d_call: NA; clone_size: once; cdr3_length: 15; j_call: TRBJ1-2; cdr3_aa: CASSSEGDSRYGYTF; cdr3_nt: TGTGCCAGCAGTTCTGAGGGGGATTCTCGCTATGGCTACACCTTC
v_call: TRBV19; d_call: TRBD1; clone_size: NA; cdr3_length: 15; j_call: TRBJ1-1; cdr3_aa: CASTMRDRGNTEAFF; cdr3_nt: TGTGCCAGTACCATGAGGGACAGAGGGAACACTGAAGCTTTCTTT
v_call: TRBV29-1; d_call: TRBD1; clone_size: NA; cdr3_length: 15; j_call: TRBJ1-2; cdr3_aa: CSGRTGEVSFYGYTF; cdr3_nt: TGCAGCGGCCGGACAGGGGAAGTTTCTTTCTATGGCTACACCTTC
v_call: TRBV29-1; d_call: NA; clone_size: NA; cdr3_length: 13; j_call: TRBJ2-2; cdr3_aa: CSVENRNTGELFF; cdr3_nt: TGCAGCGTTGAGAACAGAAACACCGGGGAGCTGTTTTTT
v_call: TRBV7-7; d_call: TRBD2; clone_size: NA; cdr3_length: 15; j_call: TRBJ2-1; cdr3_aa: CASSLGWTSGNEQFF; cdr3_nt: TGTGCCAGCAGCTTAGGATGGACTAGCGGCAATGAGCAGTTCTTC
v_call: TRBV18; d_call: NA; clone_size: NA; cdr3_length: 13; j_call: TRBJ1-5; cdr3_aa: CASSPGGDQPQHF; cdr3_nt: TGTGCCAGCTCACCGGGGGGGGATCAGCCCCAGCATTTT